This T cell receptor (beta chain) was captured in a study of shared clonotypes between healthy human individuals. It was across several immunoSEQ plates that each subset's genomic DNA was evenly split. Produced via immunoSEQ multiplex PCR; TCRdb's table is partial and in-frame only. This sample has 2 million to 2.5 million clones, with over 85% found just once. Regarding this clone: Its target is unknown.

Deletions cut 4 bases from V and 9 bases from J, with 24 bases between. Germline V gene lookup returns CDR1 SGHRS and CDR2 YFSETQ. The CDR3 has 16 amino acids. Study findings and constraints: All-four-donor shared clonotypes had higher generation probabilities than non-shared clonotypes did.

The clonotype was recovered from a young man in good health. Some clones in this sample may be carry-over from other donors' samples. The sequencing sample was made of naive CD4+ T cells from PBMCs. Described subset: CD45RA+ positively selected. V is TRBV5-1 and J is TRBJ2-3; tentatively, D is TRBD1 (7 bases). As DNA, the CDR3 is TGCGCCAGCAGCCCATCCCTTGGGCAGGGGGGTTTGACGCAGTATTTT. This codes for CASSPSLGQGGLTQYF.